This TCR beta chain comes out of a study of blood T cell repertoires in COVID-19. V was shortened by 2 bases and J by 3 bases, with 14 bases between the two germline ends. Germline CDR1 is MNHEY and CDR2 is SVGAGI. This CDR3 spans 15 amino acids. Repertoires were generated with immunoSEQ multiplex PCR, while TCRdb's copy carries only in-frame clones and drops some. This sample has around 240,000 clones, with over 80% found just once. The TCR originated in a man aged 50-59 years who had been exposed to COVID-19. The genes are TRBV6-5 and TRBJ2-7; D may be TRBD1 (5 bases). Sequenced: PBMCs or T cells enriched from blood (not recorded which). CDR3 in amino acids: CASSYSSGIGYEQYF. For the CDR3, the DNA is TGTGCCAGCAGTTACAGTTCAGGGATCGGCTACGAGCAGTACTTC.